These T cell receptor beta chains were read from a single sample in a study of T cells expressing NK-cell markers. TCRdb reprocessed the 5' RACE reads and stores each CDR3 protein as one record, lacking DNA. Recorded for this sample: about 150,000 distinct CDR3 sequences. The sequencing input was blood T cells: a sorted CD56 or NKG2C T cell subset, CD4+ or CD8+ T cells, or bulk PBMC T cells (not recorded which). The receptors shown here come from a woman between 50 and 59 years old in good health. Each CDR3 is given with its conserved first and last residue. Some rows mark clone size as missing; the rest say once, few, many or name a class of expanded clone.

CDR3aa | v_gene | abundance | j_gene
CASSLGDSQRGYTF | TRBV5-1 | NA | TRBJ1-2
CSARPSRTKTLQFF | TRBV20-1 | NA | TRBJ2-1
CASSQWGLAGVTDTQYF | TRBV4-1 | NA | TRBJ2-3
CATRGPTRDTQYF | TRBV24-1 | medium-sized | TRBJ2-3
CAIGSVSYGYTF | TRBV10-3 | NA | TRBJ1-2
CASSRSLAGDEQYF | TRBV4-1 | NA | TRBJ2-7
CASNHRGAGSSYNEQFF | TRBV3-1 | NA | TRBJ2-1
CASSLGLAGGYEQYF | TRBV7-9 | NA | TRBJ2-7
CASSSPGVGDKTQYF | TRBV11-3 | NA | TRBJ2-5
CASSPREGRNTQYF | TRBV12-3/TRBV12-4 | NA | TRBJ2-3
CSVGIPNTGELFF | TRBV29-1 | NA | TRBJ2-2